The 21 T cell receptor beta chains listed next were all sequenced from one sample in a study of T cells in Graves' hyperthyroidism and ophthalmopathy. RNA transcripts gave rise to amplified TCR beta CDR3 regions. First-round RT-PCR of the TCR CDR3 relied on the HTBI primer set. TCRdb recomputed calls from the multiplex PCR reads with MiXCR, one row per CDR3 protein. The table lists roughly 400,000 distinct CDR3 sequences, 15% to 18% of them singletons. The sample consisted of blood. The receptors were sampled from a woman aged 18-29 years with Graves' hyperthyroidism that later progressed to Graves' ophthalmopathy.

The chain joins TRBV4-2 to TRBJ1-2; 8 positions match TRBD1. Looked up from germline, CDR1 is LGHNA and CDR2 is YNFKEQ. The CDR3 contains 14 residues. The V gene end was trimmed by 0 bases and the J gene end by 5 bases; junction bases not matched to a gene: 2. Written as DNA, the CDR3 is TGTGCCAGCAGCCAAGATGGACAGGGTTATGGCTACACCTTC. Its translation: CASSQDGQGYGYTF.

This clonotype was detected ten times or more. CDR3 DNA: TGCAGCGTTGAAGGCTCACAGGGTTGGGAGACCCAGTACTTC. Protein sequence: CSVEGSQGWETQYF. The chain joins TRBV29-1 to TRBJ2-5; a weak D match, TRBD1 (6 bases). The CDR3 is 14 amino acids. CDR1 and CDR2 (germline): SQVTM, ANQGSEA. V lost 1 base, J lost 5 bases, and 14 bases lay in between.

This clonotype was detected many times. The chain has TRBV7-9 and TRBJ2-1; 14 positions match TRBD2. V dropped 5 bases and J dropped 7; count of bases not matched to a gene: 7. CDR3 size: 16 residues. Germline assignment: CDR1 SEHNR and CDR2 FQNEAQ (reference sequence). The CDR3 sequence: CASSAATSGRGNEQFF. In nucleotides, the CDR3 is TGTGCCAGCAGCGCGGCGACTAGCGGGAGGGGGAATGAGCAGTTCTTC.

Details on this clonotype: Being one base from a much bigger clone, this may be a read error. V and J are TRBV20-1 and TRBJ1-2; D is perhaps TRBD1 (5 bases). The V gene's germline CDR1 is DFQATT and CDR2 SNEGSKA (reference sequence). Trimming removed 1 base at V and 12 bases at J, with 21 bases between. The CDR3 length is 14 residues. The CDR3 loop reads CSARGLSRGNHHTF. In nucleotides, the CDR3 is TGCAGTGCTAGAGGCTTATCTAGGGGTAACCACCACACCTTC.

The CDR3 region is CASSRGWSGYTF. In DNA form, the CDR3 reads TGTGCCAGCAGCAGAGGTTGGAGTGGCTACACCTTC. The rearrangement links TRBV28 to TRBJ1-2; D unclear. Germline V gene sequence: CDR1 MDHEN, CDR2 SYDVKM. Deletions cut 6 bases from V and 7 bases from J, with 12 bases between. The length of the CDR3 is 12 residues.

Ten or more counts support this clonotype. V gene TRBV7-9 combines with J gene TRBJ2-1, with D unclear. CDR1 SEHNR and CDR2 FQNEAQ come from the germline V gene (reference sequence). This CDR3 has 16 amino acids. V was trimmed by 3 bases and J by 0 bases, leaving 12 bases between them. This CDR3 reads CASSLLTGSSYNEQFF. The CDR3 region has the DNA TGTGCCAGCAGCTTGTTGACTGGTAGCTCCTACAATGAGCAGTTCTTC.

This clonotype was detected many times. The CDR3 protein is CASSEGPSYNEQFF. CDR3 nucleotide sequence: TGTGCCAGCAGTGAAGGGCCTTCCTACAATGAGCAGTTCTTC. The rearrangement joins TRBV2 to TRBJ2-1; D gene unclear. Germline V gene lookup returns CDR1 SNHLY and CDR2 FYNNEI. The V end lost 1 base, the J end lost 1 base, and 5 bases lay between the germline ends. The CDR3 extends over 14 amino acids.

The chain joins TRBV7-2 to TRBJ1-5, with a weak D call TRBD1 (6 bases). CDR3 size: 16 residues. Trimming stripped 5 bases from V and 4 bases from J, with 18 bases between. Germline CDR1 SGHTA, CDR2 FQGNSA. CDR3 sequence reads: CASSRGHGRKNQPQHF. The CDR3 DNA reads TGTGCCAGCAGCAGGGGACACGGACGGAAAAATCAGCCCCAGCATTTT.

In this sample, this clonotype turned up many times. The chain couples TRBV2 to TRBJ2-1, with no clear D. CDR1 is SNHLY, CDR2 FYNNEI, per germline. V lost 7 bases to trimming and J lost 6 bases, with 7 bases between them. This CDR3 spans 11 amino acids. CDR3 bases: TGTGCCAGCATTAGGATCAATGAGCAGTTCTTC. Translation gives CASIRINEQFF.

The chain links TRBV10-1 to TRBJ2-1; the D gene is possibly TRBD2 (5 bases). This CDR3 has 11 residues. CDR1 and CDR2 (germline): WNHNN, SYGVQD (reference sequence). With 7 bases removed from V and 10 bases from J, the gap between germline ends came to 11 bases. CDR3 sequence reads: CASMIRGEQFF. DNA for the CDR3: TGCGCCAGCATGATACGAGGGGAGCAGTTCTTC.

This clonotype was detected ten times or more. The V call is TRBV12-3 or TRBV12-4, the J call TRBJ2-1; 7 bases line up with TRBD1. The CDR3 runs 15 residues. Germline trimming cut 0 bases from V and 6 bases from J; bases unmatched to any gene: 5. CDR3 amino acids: CASSLASRTGNEQFF. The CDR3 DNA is TGTGCCAGCAGTTTAGCCTCCCGGACAGGCAATGAGCAGTTCTTC.

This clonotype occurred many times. CDR3 amino acids: CASVEGGLSYNEQFF. The CDR3 region has the DNA TGTGCCAGCGTGGAGGGAGGGCTTTCCTACAATGAGCAGTTCTTC. The gene calls are TRBV28 and TRBJ2-1; 7 nucleotides agree with TRBD2. Unmatched junction bases numbered 8, after V lost 8 bases and J lost 1 base. Germline lookup yields CDR1 MDHEN and CDR2 SYDVKM. The CDR3 is 15 residues long.

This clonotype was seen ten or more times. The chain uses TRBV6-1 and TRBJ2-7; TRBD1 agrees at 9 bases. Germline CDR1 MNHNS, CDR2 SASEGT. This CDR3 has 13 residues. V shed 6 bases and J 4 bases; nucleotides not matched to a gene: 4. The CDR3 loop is CASSRDRVYEQYF. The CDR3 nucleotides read TGTGCCAGCAGCAGGGACAGGGTTTACGAGCAGTACTTC.

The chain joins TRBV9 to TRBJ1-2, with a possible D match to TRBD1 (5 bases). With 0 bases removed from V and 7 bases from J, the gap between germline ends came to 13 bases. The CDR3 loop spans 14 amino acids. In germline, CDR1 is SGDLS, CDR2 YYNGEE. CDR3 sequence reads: CASSVGAQGRGYTF. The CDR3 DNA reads TGTGCCAGCAGCGTAGGGGCGCAGGGACGTGGCTACACCTTC.

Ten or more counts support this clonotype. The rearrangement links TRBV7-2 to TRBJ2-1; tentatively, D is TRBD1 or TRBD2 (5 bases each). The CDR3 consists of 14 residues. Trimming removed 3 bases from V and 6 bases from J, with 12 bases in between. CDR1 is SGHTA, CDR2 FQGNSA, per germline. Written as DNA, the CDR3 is TGTGCCAGCAGCTTGACCCCGGGGCGCAATGAGCAGTTCTTC. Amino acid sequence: CASSLTPGRNEQFF.

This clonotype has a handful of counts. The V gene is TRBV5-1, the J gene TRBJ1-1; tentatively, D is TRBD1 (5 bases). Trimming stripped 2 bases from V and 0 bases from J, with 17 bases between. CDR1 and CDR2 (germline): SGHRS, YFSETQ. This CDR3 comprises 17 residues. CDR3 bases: TGCGCCAGCAGCTTAGCAGGGCTTTACGGCGTGAACACTGAAGCTTTCTTT. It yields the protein CASSLAGLYGVNTEAFF.

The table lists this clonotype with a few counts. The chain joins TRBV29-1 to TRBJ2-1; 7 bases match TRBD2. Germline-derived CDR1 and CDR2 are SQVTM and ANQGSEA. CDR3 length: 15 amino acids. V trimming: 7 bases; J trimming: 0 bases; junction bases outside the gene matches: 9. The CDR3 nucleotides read TGCAGCGCTCGAGCGGGGCTTAGCTCCTACAATGAGCAGTTCTTC. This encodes CSARAGLSSYNEQFF.

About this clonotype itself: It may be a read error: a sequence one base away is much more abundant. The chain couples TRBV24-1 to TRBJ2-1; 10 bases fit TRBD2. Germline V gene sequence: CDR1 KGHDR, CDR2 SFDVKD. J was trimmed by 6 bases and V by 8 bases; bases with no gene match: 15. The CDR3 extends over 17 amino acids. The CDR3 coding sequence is TGTGCCACCAAGGACTCGGAGGGTAGCGGGGGGATCAATGAGCAGTTCTTC. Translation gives CATKDSEGSGGINEQFF.

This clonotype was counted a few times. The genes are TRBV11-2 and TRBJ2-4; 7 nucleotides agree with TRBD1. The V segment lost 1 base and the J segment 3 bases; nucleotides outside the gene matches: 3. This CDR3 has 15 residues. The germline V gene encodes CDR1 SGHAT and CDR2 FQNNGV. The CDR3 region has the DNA TGTGCCAGCAGCTTAGGTCCAGGGGGCAAAAACATTCAGTACTTC. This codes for CASSLGPGGKNIQYF.

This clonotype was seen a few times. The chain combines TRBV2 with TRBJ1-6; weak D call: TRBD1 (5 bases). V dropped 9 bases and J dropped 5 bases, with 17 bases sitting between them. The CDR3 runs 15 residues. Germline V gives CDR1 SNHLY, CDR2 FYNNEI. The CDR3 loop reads CASNPDREDNSPLHF. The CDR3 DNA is TGTGCCAGTAATCCCGACAGAGAAGATAATTCACCCCTCCACTTT. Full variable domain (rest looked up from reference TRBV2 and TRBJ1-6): EPEVTQTPSHQVTQMGQEVILRCVPISNHLYFYWYRQILGQKVEFLVSFYNNEISEKSEIFDDQFSVERPDGSNFTLKIRSTKLEDSAMYFCASNPDREDNSPLHFGNGTRLTVT.

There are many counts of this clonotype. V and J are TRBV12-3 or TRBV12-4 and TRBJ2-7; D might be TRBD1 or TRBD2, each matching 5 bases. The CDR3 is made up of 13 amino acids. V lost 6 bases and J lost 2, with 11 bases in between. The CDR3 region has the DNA TGTGCCAGCAGGGATGTGGGGGCCTACGAGCAGTACTTC. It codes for CASRDVGAYEQYF.